These T cell receptor beta chains were read from a single sample in a study of T cell clusters in autoimmune cytopenias. TCRdb re-analyzed the multiplex PCR reads; it lists each CDR3 protein once, without DNA. The sample includes over 6,000 distinct CDR3 sequences. A further study also used this sample, focusing on T cell repertoires in aging, cancer and after chemotherapy.

Sequenced sample: peripheral blood. The receptors stem from a human donor with an autoimmune cytopenia or autoimmune hepatitis (not recorded which). CDR3s include the opening cysteine and the closing phenylalanine or tryptophan. Size is stated for part of the rows, as once, few or many counts, or as a class when the clone is expanded.

V gene	J gene	clone size	CDR3 protein
TRBV5-1	TRBJ2-3	NA	CASSPGGSDTDTQYF
TRBV5-6	TRBJ1-3	NA	CASSQGSPGASGNTIYF
TRBV15	TRBJ2-1	medium-sized	CATSIEAGSHNEQFF
TRBV6-5	TRBJ2-3	medium-sized	CASSRETTQYF
TRBV10-3	TRBJ2-1	NA	CAIRDLGIEQFF
TRBV18	TRBJ2-5	NA	CASSPPGVETQYF
TRBV15	TRBJ2-7	medium-sized	CATSRSRTSFAHEQYF
TRBV25-1	TRBJ2-7	NA	CASGRGQGTYEQYF
TRBV13	TRBJ2-2	NA	CASSWGQGGTGELFF
TRBV5-1	TRBJ1-1	NA	CASSLVLGATEAFF
TRBV5-5	TRBJ1-1	NA	CASSLGQRGTEAFF
TRBV12-3/TRBV12-4	TRBJ2-5	NA	CASSLGQGKSETQYF
TRBV20-1	TRBJ1-6	NA	CSARVTGVTYNSPLHF
TRBV6-5	TRBJ1-1	NA	CASSEGEVRGRTEAFF
TRBV7-2	TRBJ1-6	NA	CASSLGGRGNSPLHF
TRBV20-1	TRBJ1-2	medium-sized	CSAGDRGRGYTF
TRBV6-5	TRBJ1-6	NA	CASQVLPTNSPLHF
TRBV7-9	TRBJ2-7	NA	CASSLGYTSYEQYF
TRBV20-1	TRBJ1-5	NA	CSARDPLGRGKGQPQHF
TRBV5-1	TRBJ1-2	medium-sized	CASSPAGAYGYTF
TRBV5-1	TRBJ2-7	NA	CASSLWQGATYEQYF
TRBV19	TRBJ2-3	medium-sized	CASSWDRNQDTQYF
TRBV20-1	TRBJ2-1	medium-sized	CSAKGLYNEQFF
TRBV5-6	TRBJ2-1	NA	CASSSTGGSDNEQFF
TRBV5-1	TRBJ2-1	NA	CASSLRDLDNEQFF
TRBV20-1	TRBJ2-7	medium-sized	CSAPGQSSYEQYF
TRBV7-9	TRBJ2-7	medium-sized	CASSLVSGRSYEQYF
TRBV5-1	TRBJ2-7	NA	CASSVDSGSSYEQYF
TRBV7-9	TRBJ2-3	NA	CASSSQPGTSGRKTDTQYF
TRBV18	TRBJ1-1	NA	CASSDSQNTEAFF
TRBV7-9	TRBJ2-5	medium-sized	CASSLGGGGGRETQYF
TRBV19	TRBJ2-7	medium-sized	CASSMLHEQYF
TRBV5-1	TRBJ2-3	NA	CASSLNGLAGGTDTQYF
TRBV11-2	TRBJ2-4	NA	CASSFPSGGAAKNIQYF
TRBV5-5	TRBJ2-1	NA	CASSLGQDNNEQFF
TRBV20-1	TRBJ2-1	NA	CSALSPISSGNEQFF
TRBV20-1	TRBJ2-7	medium-sized	CSAGGGPTAPYEQYF
TRBV6-5	TRBJ1-1	NA	CASSPGGGMAPEAFF
TRBV6-5	TRBJ1-4	medium-sized	CASSYGQGAEEKLFF
TRBV11-2	TRBJ2-1	NA	CASSSYSGREYNEQFF
TRBV5-4	TRBJ1-1	NA	CASSLGTGLVAFF
TRBV20-1	TRBJ1-2	NA	CSAIGRRPSTNYGYTF
TRBV24-1	TRBJ2-7	NA	CATSTGPPNYEQYF
TRBV27	TRBJ1-1	NA	CASSLGTGPNTEAFF
TRBV10-1	TRBJ2-5	NA	CASSPALAETQYF
TRBV29-1	TRBJ2-1	medium-sized	CSVLDQGNTYNEQFF
TRBV30	TRBJ1-2	medium-sized	CAWGQGEDYGYTF
TRBV7-2	TRBJ2-3	medium-sized	CASSLAPPKNTQYF